The present TCR beta chain was sequenced within a study of cytomegalovirus exposure and HLA in healthy donors. Here immunoSEQ multiplex PCR was the method, and the copy in TCRdb shows in-frame clones only, minus some. Found here are about 360,000 clones, about nine tenths of them singletons; the top ten hold over 0.75%. Germline CDR1 reads MNHEY; CDR2 reads SVGAGI. V lost 0 bases and J lost 2, with 10 bases in between. This CDR3 is built from 15 residues. Source material: PBMCs. The TCR comes from a woman in her late teens or twenties in good health and CMV-seronegative. The chain has TRBV6-5 and TRBJ1-2; a possible D gene is TRBD1 (5 bases). CDR3 nucleotide sequence: TGTGCCAGCAGTTACTCGACAGTAACAAACTATGGCTACACCTTC. Amino acids: CASSYSTVTNYGYTF.